Given below is one T cell receptor beta chain in context. V lost 8 bases and J lost 1, with 7 bases in between. Germline loops: CDR1 KGHDR, CDR2 SFDVKD. The CDR3 has 13 amino acids. Repertoires were generated with immunoSEQ multiplex PCR, while TCRdb's copy carries only in-frame clones and drops some. Among around 200,000 clones listed, roughly 82% were seen once. Assignment of participants to cohorts was predicated upon participant-reported clinical history. This specimen comes from a study of blood T cell repertoires in COVID-19. Study-level information: From the United States, Italy and Spain came samples of acute and convalescent COVID-19.

The sequencing sample was made of PBMCs or T cells enriched from blood (not recorded which). The chain has TRBV24-1 and TRBJ2-2; D might be TRBD2 (5 bases). The sequence was obtained from a man aged 35-49 years with acute COVID-19. CDR3 nucleotide sequence: TGTGCCACCAAAGAGGGGAACACCGGGGAGCTGTTTTTT. Translated, it gives CATKEGNTGELFF.